This T cell receptor (beta chain) derives from a study of metastatic and nonmetastatic thyroid tumors. On the study more broadly: Repertoires were compared across blood and tumor or nodule tissue from malignant and benign thyroid patients.

Whole-study results and caveats: The study reportedly found significantly higher TCR beta diversity in malignant thyroid tumors than benign nodules, in blood and tumor.

In the original workflow: Built for papillary thyroid cancer, a distant-metastasis classifier drew on CDR3 differences across clinicopathological groups. TCRdb reprocessed the PCR reads via MiXCR. TCRdb's processing, not the authors' own work, is the source of the V and J calls. The sample consists of more than 70,000 clones, 8.6% of them appearing once. The length of the CDR3 is 14 residues. V lost 7 bases and J lost 7, with 14 bases in between. Germline V gene lookup returns CDR1 MNHNS and CDR2 SASEGT. This clone has a handful of counts. No antigen is known for it. Patients underwent thyroid surgery, and none had received any treatment before it.

The source of this sequence is a female donor with papillary thyroid cancer or a benign thyroid nodule (not recorded which). Some clones in this sample may be carry-over from other donors' samples. The sample taken for sequencing was blood. The chain uses TRBV6-1 and TRBJ1-6, with a weak D call TRBD1 (5 bases). The chain's CDR3 is CASTPGTGNSPLHF. The DNA for the CDR3 is TGTGCCAGCACCCCCGGGACTGGAAATTCACCCCTCCACTTT.